The 30 T cell receptor beta chains below all came from one sample that was sequenced in a study of blood T cells in healthy people across ages (dated by TCRdb to the mid-2010s). The library was built by means of 5' RACE. Sequencing was carried out with an Illumina HiSeq 2500. A second about 7 to 11 cycle PCR used a sample-barcoded 5' primer and a J-beta primer mix. TCRdb reprocessing: public reads trimmed at Q25 with fastp, clones called with MiXCR, in-frame beta chains kept. Rows are combined by CDR3 protein, so each entry shows the most common genes and DNA. The sample table contains hundreds of thousands of distinct CDR3 sequences; only one count was recorded for 29% of them. The leading ten clones occupy 17% of the sample. The specimen sequenced was blood. Receptor source: a woman at least 80 years old in good health.

About this clonotype itself: This may arise from a read error, as a much more abundant clone is one base away. The V call is TRBV20-1, the J call TRBJ2-7, with D unresolved. The end of the DNA is better explained by TRBJ2-5, so the J call may be wrong. Germline lookup yields CDR1 DFQATT and CDR2 SNEGSKA (reference sequence). This CDR3 has 14 amino acids. In DNA, the CDR3 is TGCAGTGCTGGAGCTAGACGGTGGCCTCTGACCCAGTACTTC. Amino acids: CSAGARRWPLTQYF.

A remark on this clonotype: A much larger clone lies one base from this, so it may be a read error. The chain couples TRBV6-6 to TRBJ1-2; D gene uncertain. CDR1 and CDR2 from the germline V gene are MNHNY and SVGAGI (reference sequence). The CDR3 has 12 residues. The CDR3 DNA sequence: TGTACCAGCAGCAACACGGGGATCGGCTACACCTTC. Encoded protein: CTSSNTGIGYTF.

On this clonotype: Lacking the conserved final phenylalanine or tryptophan, this CDR3 likely reflects a read error. The rearrangement links TRBV6-1 to TRBJ2-4; 7 bases align to TRBD2. The tail of the sequence fits TRBJ2-7 better, so the J call may be wrong. The CDR3 runs 14 residues. Germline V gene sequence: CDR1 MNHNS, CDR2 SASEGT. DNA for the CDR3: TGTGCCAGCAGTGCGGCTAGCGGCTTGGACGAGCAGTACTCC. Its translation is CASSAASGLDEQYS.

This clonotype has just a few counts. A single base separates this from a much larger clone, so it may be a read error. This chain links TRBV18 with TRBJ2-1; D uncertain. V was pared by 1 base and J by 7 bases, with 11 bases between. Germline V lookup: CDR1 KGHSH, CDR2 LQKENI. The CDR3 has 14 amino acids. The CDR3 DNA reads TGTGCCAGCTCACCACGTACTAACGTGAATGAGCAGTTCTTC. Residues: CASSPRTNVNEQFF. Complete variable domain (other parts from reference TRBV18 and TRBJ2-1): NAGVMQNPRHLVRRRGQEARLRCSPMKGHSHVYWYRQLPEEGLKFMVYLQKENIIDESGMPKERFSAEFPKEGPSILRIQQVVRGDSAAYFCASSPRTNVNEQFFGPGTRLTVL.

The rearrangement joins TRBV12-3 or TRBV12-4 to TRBJ1-1; D not certain. The CDR3 spans 12 residues. The ends were cut back, 6 bases at V and 1 base at J, with 6 bases in the middle. This CDR3 reads CASSPSNTEAFF. The CDR3 coding sequence is TGTGCCAGCAGCCCCTCGAACACTGAAGCTTTCTTT.

The table lists this clonotype with a few counts. The chain has TRBV11-2 and TRBJ1-5, with D unclear. CDR3 length: 13 residues. The germline CDR1 and CDR2 sequences are SGHAT and FQNNGV. Trimming cost V 4 bases and J 5 bases, with 9 bases left between them. CDR3 amino acids: CASSSPIYQPQHF. The CDR3 DNA reads TGTGCCAGCAGCTCGCCCATTTATCAGCCCCAGCATTTT.

The chain joins TRBV7-2 to TRBJ2-3, with 9 bases that match TRBD2. After removal of 4 bases from V and 14 bases from J, the junction contained 19 bases not matched to a gene. CDR1 SGHTA and CDR2 FQGNSA come from the germline V gene. The CDR3 totals 16 residues. This CDR3 is CASSYTPSGAGVGAYF. The CDR3 DNA follows: TGTGCCAGCAGCTACACACCTAGCGGGGCGGGCGTTGGGGCGTATTTT.

This clonotype was counted a single time. This may come from a read error, since a much larger clone is one base off. V gene TRBV27 combines with J gene TRBJ2-3; TRBD1 agrees at 9 bases. CDR1 MNHEY and CDR2 SMNVEV come from the germline V gene (reference sequence). V was clipped by 3 bases and J by 5 bases; unmatched bases: 6. CDR3 size: 15 residues. Here the CDR3 reads CASSLTTDRGDTQYF. The DNA of the CDR3 is TGTGCCAGCAGTTTGACGACGGACAGGGGAGATACGCAGTATTTT.

Concerning this clonotype: A much larger clone lies a single base off, so this may be a read error. V usage is TRBV7-2 and J usage is TRBJ2-5; D not certain. Trimming removed 1 base from V and 11 bases from J, with 17 bases in between. CDR3 length: 14 amino acids. Germline-derived CDR1 and CDR2 are SGHTA and FQGNSA. In nucleotides, the CDR3 is TGTGCCAGCAGCTTAGGTGGGTCGCGATTGGAGCAGTACTTC. The encoded protein is CASSLGGSRLEQYF.

The sample holds many counts of this clonotype. V gene TRBV7-2 combines with J gene TRBJ2-5; TRBD2 aligns across 9 bases. V was pared by 11 bases and J by 4 bases, with 11 bases of the junction left unmatched. This CDR3 is 14 amino acids long. CDR1 SGHTA and CDR2 FQGNSA come from the germline V gene. The CDR3 region has the DNA TGTGCCGTTCCGGGGCTAGCGGGGACAGAGACCCAGTACTTC. Its translation is CAVPGLAGTETQYF.

This clonotype was seen repeatedly, ten times or more. J is TRBJ2-1 and V is TRBV25-1; 10 positions agree with TRBD1. CDR1 is MGHDK and CDR2 is SYGVNS in the germline V gene. The CDR3 consists of 17 residues. The V and J ends lost 4 bases and 2 bases, in that order; junction bases with no gene match: 8. Written as DNA, the CDR3 is TGTGCCAGCAGTGCCGCTTGGGGGACAGGGGCCTACAATGAGCAGTTCTTC. This gives the protein CASSAAWGTGAYNEQFF.

Comments on this clonotype: A much larger clone lies a single base off, so this may be a read error. The chain has TRBV6-9 and TRBJ2-1; D remains unclear. Judging by the DNA end, TRBJ2-7 fits better; the J call may be wrong. The CDR3 extends over 15 amino acids. Germline values: CDR1 MNHGY, CDR2 SVAAGI. This chain's CDR3 is CASSSYPSSYNEQYF. For the CDR3, the DNA is TGTGCCAGCAGTTCCTACCCGAGCTCCTACAATGAGCAGTACTTC.

This clonotype came up many times. The V call is TRBV20-1, the J call TRBJ1-1; D ambiguous. This CDR3 has 15 residues. Trimming pared 0 bases from V and 0 bases from J, leaving 11 bases between. Germline V gene lookup returns CDR1 DFQATT and CDR2 SNEGSKA (reference sequence). For the CDR3, the DNA is TGCAGTGCTAGAGATGGTGGAGCCCTGAACACTGAAGCTTTCTTT. It codes for CSARDGGALNTEAFF.

This clonotype has just one count. This chain uses TRBV28 with TRBJ2-5; a weak D match, TRBD2 (5 bases). The CDR3 has 15 residues. Germline V gene lookup returns CDR1 MDHEN and CDR2 SYDVKM. Trimming shortened V by 5 bases and J by 1 base, and 14 bases separated the two germline ends. CDR3 in amino acids: CASSLLRRSQETQYF. The CDR3 nucleotides are TGTGCCAGCAGTCTCCTCAGGAGGTCCCAAGAGACCCAGTACTTC.

The rearrangement uses TRBV27 and TRBJ1-1, with 8 nucleotides matching TRBD1. V was pared by 2 bases and J by 5 bases, with 13 bases of the junction left unmatched. This CDR3 is 17 amino acids long. Germline V CDR1 and CDR2: MNHEY, SMNVEV (reference sequence). Written as DNA, the CDR3 is TGTGCCAGCAGTTTAGGCCCTTATACAGGGGGAAGAACTGAAGCTTTCTTT. Translation gives CASSLGPYTGGRTEAFF.

This clonotype was found once. Given a much more abundant clone one base away, this may be a read error. The V and J genes are TRBV5-1 and TRBJ1-2, with 8 nucleotides matching TRBD1. The CDR3 is made up of 16 amino acids. Germline V lookup: CDR1 SGHRS, CDR2 YFSETQ. Here the CDR3 DNA reads TGCGCCAGCAGCTTGGGTAGGGACAGGATTAACTATGGCTACGCCTTC. It yields the protein CASSLGRDRINYGYAF.

This clonotype has just a few counts. This could be a read error, since a much larger clone is one nucleotide away. The chain's CDR3 is CATSDAGGGNNEQFF. The CDR3 DNA follows: TGTGCCACCAGTGATGCTGGCGGGGGTAACAATGAGCAGTTCTTC. The chain joins TRBV24-1 to TRBJ2-1, with 7 bases matching TRBD2. CDR1 and CDR2 from the germline V gene are KGHDR and SFDVKD. J lost 5 bases, V lost 3 bases, and 6 bases had no gene match. The CDR3 covers 15 residues.

The chain uses TRBV20-1 and TRBJ2-3, with D maybe TRBD2 (5 bases). V dropped 0 bases and J dropped 5 bases, with 12 bases sitting between them. This CDR3 is built from 14 residues. CDR1 and CDR2 (germline): DFQATT, SNEGSKA (reference sequence). CDR3: CSARDSSEGDTQYF. The CDR3 DNA is TGCAGTGCTAGAGACTCGAGCGAGGGAGATACGCAGTATTTT.

This clonotype turned up a few times. J is TRBJ1-5 and V is TRBV6-2 or TRBV6-3; 8 bases agree with TRBD1. This CDR3 has 16 amino acids. After removal of 4 bases from V and 4 bases from J, the junction contained 9 bases not matched to a gene. Per the germline V gene, CDR1 is MNHEY and CDR2 is SVGEGT. CDR3 loop: CASSSHRQGQNQPQHF. The CDR3 bases are TGTGCCAGCAGTTCCCACCGACAGGGGCAAAATCAGCCCCAGCATTTT.

This clonotype was counted only a few times. This chain uses TRBV2 with TRBJ1-6; unclear D gene. In germline, CDR1 is SNHLY, CDR2 FYNNEI. This CDR3 contains 14 residues. Trimming removed 8 bases from V and 7 bases from J, with 15 bases in between. The CDR3 loop reads CASSNSRENSPLHF. CDR3 bases: TGTGCCAGCTCGAACTCCCGGGAGAATTCACCCCTCCACTTT.

This chain uses TRBV6-5 with TRBJ2-7; 9 bases map to TRBD1. The germline CDR1 and CDR2 sequences are MNHEY and SVGAGI. The CDR3 consists of 15 residues. Trimming took 6 bases from V and 2 from J; bases not matched to a gene: 8. CDR3 loop: CASRSRDRAPYEQYF. CDR3 in DNA: TGTGCCAGCAGATCCCGGGACAGGGCCCCCTACGAGCAGTACTTC.

This clonotype was seen just once. A much larger clone sits a single nucleotide away, making a read error possible. This chain connects TRBV6-1 to TRBJ2-3; D is unclear. This CDR3 is 12 amino acids long. Trimming stripped 10 bases from V and 9 bases from J, with 17 bases between. Germline V CDR1 and CDR2: MNHNS, SASEGT. The CDR3 bases are TGTGCCACCAAGCCCGGAGAGACCACGCAGTATTTT. This translates into CATKPGETTQYF.

CDR3 DNA sequence: TGTGCCAGCAGCTTAGCAGGGGGGGCGGTTCGCGAGCAGTACTTC. As protein: CASSLAGGAVREQYF. The gene calls are TRBV7-2 and TRBJ2-7; perhaps TRBD2 as D (7 bases). The CDR3 covers 15 residues. Looked up from germline, CDR1 is SGHTA and CDR2 is FQGNSA. Trimming took off 0 bases at V and 6 bases at J, with 15 bases between the two ends.

V and J are TRBV10-2 and TRBJ2-5; the D is unclear. Trimming stripped 2 bases from V and 4 bases from J, with 14 bases between. CDR3 size: 15 residues. Germline V lookup: CDR1 WSHSY, CDR2 SAAADI. The CDR3 DNA follows: TGCGCCAGCAGTGAGGGGAACAAGGTGGGAGAGACCCAGTACTTC. Translating it yields CASSEGNKVGETQYF.

The chain links TRBV9 to TRBJ2-7; the D is unclear. CDR1 is SGDLS, CDR2 YYNGEE, per germline. The CDR3 is 15 amino acids. Trimming shortened V by 0 bases and J by 4 bases, and 14 bases separated the two germline ends. The CDR3 reads CASSVGWASGYEQYF. CDR3 nucleotide sequence: TGTGCCAGCAGCGTAGGGTGGGCGAGTGGTTACGAGCAGTACTTC.

This clonotype was counted between two and nine times. A read error is possible here, since a much larger clone lies one base away. The chain uses TRBV7-2 and TRBJ2-1; D gene unclear. Germline V CDR1 and CDR2: SGHTA, FQGNSA. Trimming shortened V by 6 bases and J by 7 bases, and 16 bases separated the two germline ends. This CDR3 region has 14 residues. The CDR3 here is CASSLSGLRNEQFF. DNA of the CDR3: TGTGCCAGCAGTTTATCCGGGTTGCGGAATGAGCAGTTCTTC.

This clonotype was counted between two and nine times. The chain carries TRBV13 and TRBJ2-7; the D gene is possibly TRBD1 (5 bases). Trimming took 5 bases from V and 0 from J, leaving 11 bases between them. The germline V gene encodes CDR1 PRHDT and CDR2 FYEKMQ (reference sequence). The length of the CDR3 is 14 residues. The CDR3 sequence is CASSPTGPSYEQYF. The CDR3 DNA reads as TGTGCCAGCAGCCCCACAGGTCCCTCCTACGAGCAGTACTTC. The whole variable domain, remainder taken from reference TRBV13 and TRBJ2-7, is AAGVIQSPRHLIKEKRETATLKCYPIPRHDTVYWYQQGPGQDPQFLISFYEKMQSDKGSIPDRFSAQQFSDYHSELNMSSLELGDSALYFCASSPTGPSYEQYFGPGTRLTVT.

As to this clonotype: Just one base apart from a much larger clone, this may be a read error. The chain links TRBV6-5 to TRBJ2-5; weak D call: TRBD2 (5 bases). Germline CDR1 is MNHEY and CDR2 is SVGAGI. The CDR3 loop spans 12 amino acids. CDR3 coding DNA: TGTACCAGCGGTCTGGGGCAAGAGACCCAGTACTTC. Its translation: CTSGLGQETQYF.

The chain uses TRBV5-5 and TRBJ2-7, with D possibly matching TRBD1 (6 bases). Germline CDR1 SGHKS, CDR2 YYEKEE (reference sequence). The CDR3 is 14 amino acids. The V end lost 4 bases, the J end lost 6 bases, and 17 bases lay between the germline ends. The CDR3 reads CASSRKGTTGEQYF. The CDR3 DNA is TGTGCCAGCAGCCGCAAAGGGACAACGGGCGAGCAGTACTTC.

On this clonotype: A much larger clone lies one base from this, so it may be a read error. J is TRBJ2-5 and V is TRBV5-6; 8 positions agree with TRBD2. This CDR3 spans 15 amino acids. The J segment lost 5 bases and the V segment lost 2 bases, leaving 8 bases of the junction unmatched. CDR1 is SGHDT, CDR2 YYEEEE, per germline. The CDR3 loop is CASSFLAGGSETQYF. CDR3 DNA sequence: TGTGCCAGCAGCTTCCTGGCGGGGGGCTCGGAGACCCAGTACTTC.